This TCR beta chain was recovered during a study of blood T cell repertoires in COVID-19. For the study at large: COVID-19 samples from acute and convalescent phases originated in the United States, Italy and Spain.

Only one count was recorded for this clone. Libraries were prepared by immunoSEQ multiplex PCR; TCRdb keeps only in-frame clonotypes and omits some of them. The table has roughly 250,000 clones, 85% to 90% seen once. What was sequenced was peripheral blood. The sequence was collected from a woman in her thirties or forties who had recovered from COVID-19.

The CDR3 sequence is CASSLPGAPRETQYF. In nucleotides, the CDR3 is TGTGCCAGCAGCCTACCAGGGGCTCCTAGGGAGACCCAGTACTTC. The J gene is TRBJ2-5, the V gene TRBV14, with D perhaps matching TRBD1 (6 bases). This CDR3 is 15 amino acids long. V lost 4 bases, J lost 5 bases, and 17 bases lay in between. CDR1 SGHDN and CDR2 FVKESK come from the germline V gene. The whole variable domain, filled in from reference TRBV14 and TRBJ2-5, reads EAGVTQFPSHSVIEKGQTVTLRCDPISGHDNLYWYRRVMGKEIKFLLHFVKESKQDESGMPNNRFLAERTGGTYSTLKVQPAELEDSGVYFCASSLPGAPRETQYFGPGTRLLVL.